The next 30 T cell receptor beta chains were all read from a single sample in a study of cytomegalovirus exposure and HLA in healthy donors. The primer mix had 60 Vbeta and 13 Jbeta primers. Generated by immunoSEQ multiplex PCR, the TCRdb table keeps only in-frame clones and is missing some. The top ten hold approximately 4.3% of the sample, which has over 120,000 clones, 74% seen once. The sample consisted of PBMCs. Source of these receptors: a man younger than 30 in good health and CMV-seropositive.

V and J are TRBV29-1 and TRBJ2-7; no clear D gene. V gave up 7 bases and J gave up 2 bases, with 12 bases separating them. This CDR3 spans 12 amino acids. CDR1 SQVTM and CDR2 ANQGSEA come from the germline V gene. CDR3 sequence (DNA): TGCAGCGCATCGCCAGGTGCCTACGAGCAGTACTTC. Its protein product is CSASPGAYEQYF.

The rearrangement joins TRBV7-9 to TRBJ2-7, with unresolved D. Germline V gene lookup returns CDR1 SEHNR and CDR2 FQNEAQ (reference sequence). V gave up 4 bases and J gave up 2 bases, with 15 bases separating them. This CDR3 is built from 15 residues. The DNA of the CDR3 is TGTGCCAGCAGCTCAAAAGAGGCGTATCCCTACGAGCAGTACTTC. It yields the protein CASSSKEAYPYEQYF. Using reference TRBV7-9 and TRBJ2-7 for the parts outside the CDR3, the full variable domain is DTGVSQNPRHKITKRGQNVTFRCDPISEHNRLYWYRQTLGQGPEFLTYFQNEAQLEKSRLLSDRFSAERPKGSFSTLEIQRTEQGDSAMYLCASSSKEAYPYEQYFGPGTRLTVT.

This chain connects TRBV9 to TRBJ2-7, with D maybe TRBD1 (5 bases). This CDR3 has 16 amino acids. CDR1 and CDR2 from the germline V gene are SGDLS and YYNGEE. Deletions cut 4 bases from V and 5 bases from J, with 22 bases between. CDR3 nucleotide sequence: TGTGCCAGCAGCCCAAGTAGTGGCAGGGTCGTCCACGAGCAGTACTTC. Amino acid sequence: CASSPSSGRVVHEQYF.

The chain has TRBV5-5 and TRBJ2-1; the match to TRBD2 covers 15 bases. The CDR3 has 16 residues. The junction had 6 bases not matched to a gene; V was cut back by 3 bases and J by 8 bases. Per germline, CDR1 SGHKS and CDR2 YYEKEE (reference sequence). Written as DNA, the CDR3 is TGTGCCAGCAGCTCCGGGACTAGCGGGGGGTGGTATGAGCAGTTCTTC. This codes for CASSSGTSGGWYEQFF.

The chain employs TRBV14 and TRBJ2-4; D gene uncertain. Trimming took 5 bases from V and 9 from J, leaving 8 bases between them. The CDR3 is 11 residues long. Germline lookup yields CDR1 SGHDN and CDR2 FVKESK. CDR3 amino acids: CASSGRSIQYF. CDR3 nucleotides: TGTGCCAGCAGCGGAAGGAGCATTCAGTACTTC.

In its sample, this clone was seen a few times. V gene TRBV7-2 combines with J gene TRBJ1-3, with a weak D call TRBD1 (5 bases). V was trimmed by 1 base and J by 3 bases, leaving 16 bases between them. Per germline, CDR1 SGHTA and CDR2 FQGNSA. This CDR3 contains 17 residues. The CDR3 DNA sequence: TGTGCCAGCAGCTTAGTTGGAGGGAGGGGAGGTGGAAACACCATATATTTT. As protein: CASSLVGGRGGGNTIYF.

CDR3 sequence reads: CATSRDRGVSEKLFF. For the CDR3, the DNA is TGTGCCACCAGCAGGGACAGGGGGGTGAGTGAAAAACTGTTTTTT. The chain has TRBV15 and TRBJ1-4, with TRBD1 identical over 10 bases. CDR3 size: 15 residues. The germline V gene has CDR1 LNHNV and CDR2 YYDKDF (reference sequence). V lost 3 bases, J lost 7 bases, and 5 bases stayed unmatched.

This clone appeared a single time. The chain employs TRBV28 and TRBJ2-1; 7 bases are a match to TRBD1. V shed 1 base and J 4 bases; nucleotides not matched to a gene: 1. Germline V gives CDR1 MDHEN, CDR2 SYDVKM. This CDR3 comprises 14 residues. The CDR3 protein is CASSLLGQYNEQFF. CDR3 DNA sequence: TGTGCCAGCAGTTTATTGGGACAGTACAATGAGCAGTTCTTC.

The gene calls are TRBV28 and TRBJ2-5, with 7 bases that match TRBD1. Germline V CDR1 and CDR2: MDHEN, SYDVKM. V trimming: 5 bases; J trimming: 0 bases; junction bases outside the gene matches: 6. The CDR3 is 15 amino acids. The CDR3 sequence is CASSPRDRDQETQYF. In DNA, the CDR3 is TGTGCCAGCAGTCCCCGGGACAGAGACCAAGAGACCCAGTACTTC.

The table lists this clone with a few counts. This chain links TRBV19 with TRBJ2-3, with TRBD2 identical over 7 bases. The CDR3 runs to 14 residues. CDR1 LNHDA and CDR2 SQIVND come from the germline V gene (reference sequence). Trimming took 6 bases from V and 8 from J; bases not matched to a gene: 11. Here the CDR3 DNA reads TGTGCCAGTAGGGCCGGGGAGGGGACGATTACGCAGTATTTT. This gives the protein CASRAGEGTITQYF.

V gene TRBV5-1 combines with J gene TRBJ2-7; D perhaps matches TRBD1 (6 bases). V lost 3 bases, J lost 2 bases, and 15 bases lay in between. The CDR3 loop spans 15 amino acids. Germline V lookup: CDR1 SGHRS, CDR2 YFSETQ. This CDR3 is CASSYRQAPTYEQYF. For the CDR3, the DNA is TGCGCCAGCAGCTATAGACAGGCGCCGACCTACGAGCAGTACTTC.

This clone came up once. The V and J genes are TRBV11-3 and TRBJ2-1, with TRBD1 matching 8 bases. This CDR3 is built from 15 residues. The ends lost 3 bases at V and 5 bases at J; junction bases unmatched: 6. Per the germline V gene, CDR1 is SGHNT and CDR2 is YENEEA. Here the CDR3 reads CASSFRRGPDNEQFF. CDR3 bases: TGTGCCAGCAGCTTTCGCAGGGGGCCTGACAATGAGCAGTTCTTC.

This chain connects TRBV9 to TRBJ2-5; TRBD2 agrees at 12 bases. This CDR3 has 16 amino acids. CDR1 is SGDLS, CDR2 YYNGEE, per germline. V was clipped by 10 bases and J by 4 bases; unmatched bases: 14. CDR3 protein: CASTQGLAGLGETQYF. Written as DNA, the CDR3 is TGTGCCTCGACGCAAGGACTAGCGGGATTGGGAGAGACCCAGTACTTC.

V and J are TRBV7-9 and TRBJ2-2; 7 bases match TRBD2. The V and J ends lost 4 bases and 5 bases, in that order; junction bases with no gene match: 4. Germline CDR1 is SEHNR and CDR2 is FQNEAQ (reference sequence). CDR3 length equals 14 residues. This CDR3 reads CASSSSGATGELFF. DNA of the CDR3: TGTGCCAGCAGCTCTAGCGGAGCTACCGGGGAGCTGTTTTTT.

The chain links TRBV2 to TRBJ2-7; 9 bases agree with TRBD1. Per germline, CDR1 SNHLY and CDR2 FYNNEI. This CDR3 comprises 15 residues. After removal of 7 bases from V and 0 bases from J, the junction contained 7 bases not matched to a gene. The CDR3 sequence is CASTRGGQGSYEQYF. The DNA for the CDR3 is TGTGCCAGCACTCGAGGGGGACAGGGCTCCTACGAGCAGTACTTC. Full variable domain (outside the CDR3, taken from reference TRBV2 and TRBJ2-7): EPEVTQTPSHQVTQMGQEVILRCVPISNHLYFYWYRQILGQKVEFLVSFYNNEISEKSEIFDDQFSVERPDGSNFTLKIRSTKLEDSAMYFCASTRGGQGSYEQYFGPGTRLTVT.

The count of this clone is one. J is TRBJ2-1 and V is TRBV19; 8 nucleotides match TRBD1. J gave up 6 bases and V 4 bases, and 5 bases lay outside the gene matches. Germline lookup yields CDR1 LNHDA and CDR2 SQIVND (reference sequence). CDR3 size: 14 residues. This CDR3 reads CASSNRQGSNEQFF. The CDR3, as DNA: TGTGCCAGTAGTAATAGACAGGGGTCCAATGAGCAGTTCTTC.

The chain combines TRBV6-5 with TRBJ2-2; the D gene is possibly TRBD2 (6 bases). Deletions cut 4 bases from V and 3 bases from J, with 9 bases between. CDR3 length: 14 residues. In germline, CDR1 is MNHEY, CDR2 SVGAGI. The CDR3 loop reads CASSLAVYTGELFF. The CDR3 DNA is TGTGCCAGCAGTTTAGCGGTCTACACCGGGGAGCTGTTTTTT.

This clone appeared a single time. The chain joins TRBV7-8 to TRBJ1-4; TRBD1 matches at 10 bases. Losses at the gene ends were 1 base for V and 11 bases for J; bases not matched to a gene: 4. The V gene's germline CDR1 is SGHVS and CDR2 FQNEAQ. The CDR3 length is 14 residues. The chain's CDR3 is CASSLGDRGPKLFF. The CDR3, as DNA: TGTGCCAGCAGCTTAGGAGACAGGGGGCCCAAACTGTTTTTT.

This chain uses TRBV5-1 with TRBJ2-5, with D possibly matching TRBD2 (7 bases). The closer fit of TRBJ2-7 to the DNA end suggests the J call may be wrong. CDR1 is SGHRS and CDR2 is YFSETQ in the germline V gene. The CDR3 sequence is 14 residues long. The CDR3 DNA sequence: TGCGCCAGCAGCTTGGGCCAGGGGAGGGACGAGCAGTACTTC. Translating it yields CASSLGQGRDEQYF.

The chain recombines TRBV6-5 with TRBJ2-1, with no clear D. Per the germline V gene, CDR1 is MNHEY and CDR2 is SVGAGI. Trimming shortened V by 3 bases and J by 0 bases, and 6 bases separated the two germline ends. CDR3 length equals 14 residues. CDR3: CASSYLFSYNEQFF. Written as DNA, the CDR3 is TGTGCCAGCAGTTATCTTTTCTCCTACAATGAGCAGTTCTTC.

The V gene is TRBV6-5, the J gene TRBJ2-7; no clear D gene. Germline assignment: CDR1 MNHEY and CDR2 SVGAGI. CDR3 length: 13 amino acids. V shed 5 bases and J shed 0 bases, with 8 bases lying between them. CDR3 amino acids: CASSQTLSYEQYF. For the CDR3, the DNA is TGTGCCAGCAGTCAGACACTCTCCTACGAGCAGTACTTC.

The CDR3 DNA reads as TGTGCCTGGAAAGGCGTTCACAGAGACGTCCTAAATGCCTACAATGAGCAGTTCTTC. This gives the protein CAWKGVHRDVLNAYNEQFF. This rearrangement joins TRBV30 to TRBJ2-1, with D unclear. Germline V gene lookup returns CDR1 GTSNPN and CDR2 SVGIG (reference sequence). The V and J ends lost 4 bases and 2 bases respectively, with 27 bases between them. CDR3 length equals 19 residues.

The chain has TRBV10-1 and TRBJ2-3; 13 bases map to TRBD2. With 9 bases clipped from V and 5 bases from J, the junction kept 5 bases outside the gene matches. CDR3 length equals 14 residues. Germline CDR1 WNHNN, CDR2 SYGVQD (reference sequence). The DNA of the CDR3 is TGCGCCAGGAACACTAGCGGGGGGGAAGATACGCAGTATTTT. Translation gives CARNTSGGEDTQYF.

This clone was counted between two and nine times. The rearrangement uses TRBV5-5 and TRBJ2-2; D is ambiguous. V was cut by 0 bases and J by 5 bases, with 5 bases left in between. This CDR3 is built from 13 residues. CDR1 and CDR2 (germline): SGHKS, YYEKEE (reference sequence). The CDR3 DNA follows: TGTGCCAGCAGCTTGGCAGCGACCGGGGAGCTGTTTTTT. The encoded protein is CASSLAATGELFF.

In DNA form, the CDR3 reads TGTGCCAGCAGCCAAGATCGAGAGACCCAGTACTTC. Translated, it gives CASSQDRETQYF. The chain recombines TRBV4-2 with TRBJ2-5; no firm D call. V gave up 0 bases and J gave up 4 bases, with 3 bases separating them. The CDR3 spans 12 residues. Germline assignment: CDR1 LGHNA and CDR2 YNFKEQ.

The chain joins TRBV4-2 to TRBJ2-3, with a weak D call TRBD2 (7 bases). The CDR3 runs 13 residues. Germline V gene sequence: CDR1 LGHNA, CDR2 YNFKEQ. V was cut by 7 bases and J by 7 bases, with 15 bases left in between. The CDR3 loop is CASTEGGAHTQYF. The CDR3 DNA reads TGTGCCAGCACCGAGGGGGGGGCGCATACGCAGTATTTT.

This chain joins TRBV29-1 and TRBJ2-7; 8 nucleotides align to TRBD1. The CDR3 is 12 residues long. The germline CDR1 and CDR2 sequences are SQVTM and ANQGSEA. V was clipped by 6 bases and J by 6 bases; unmatched bases: 7. CDR3 protein: CSVVDRVGEQYF. The DNA of the CDR3 is TGCAGCGTGGTGGACAGGGTGGGCGAGCAGTACTTC.

The CDR3 sequence: CASVQQGWSEAFF. CDR3 bases: TGTGCCAGCGTACAACAGGGGTGGTCTGAAGCTTTCTTT. V gene TRBV19 combines with J gene TRBJ1-1; 7 bases agree with TRBD1. This CDR3 is built from 13 residues. In germline, CDR1 is LNHDA, CDR2 SQIVND (reference sequence). The trim removed 9 bases at V and 6 bases at J, leaving 10 bases unmatched.

Comment on this clone: The junction departs from the called germline gene at one end, perhaps through a read error. The J gene is TRBJ2-5, the V gene TRBV7-7; possibly TRBD2 for D (6 bases). CDR1 and CDR2 from the germline V gene are SSHAT and FNYEAQ (reference sequence). The CDR3 extends over 17 amino acids. CDR3 sequence: CASSFRGVGAGKETQYF. Written as DNA, the CDR3 is TGTGCTAGCAGCTTCCGAGGGGTGGGCGCGGGGAAGGAGACCCAGTACTTC.

V usage is TRBV27 and J usage is TRBJ1-6; a weak D match, TRBD1 (5 bases). This CDR3 comprises 17 residues. V was shortened by 8 bases and J by 0 bases, with 17 bases between the two germline ends. Germline loops: CDR1 MNHEY, CDR2 SMNVEV (reference sequence). This CDR3 is CASRQGALSSYNSPLHF. CDR3 nucleotide sequence: TGTGCCAGCCGACAAGGGGCACTGAGCTCCTATAATTCACCCCTCCACTTT.